This TCR beta chain was sequenced in a study of blood T cell repertoires in COVID-19. Study-level information: T cells, B-cell-depleted T cells, or PBMCs supplied cDNA or gDNA.

Participants' own reports of clinical history determined their cohort assignment. Shortly before study entry, within 2 weeks, exposed participants had met a COVID-19 case. In the original workflow: Researchers report that nucleated cell counts were estimated from reference gene primer amplification. Produced via immunoSEQ multiplex PCR; TCRdb's table is partial and in-frame only. The V and J calls and the clone size are those of that table, but D and trimming were determined from the DNA. This sample has under 450,000 clones, with just over 90% found just once. CDR1 and CDR2 from the germline V gene are SGHRS and YFSETQ. Trimming left V 2 bases short and J 4 bases short, with 30 bases between. The CDR3 totals 20 residues.

Specimen: PBMCs or T cells enriched from blood (not recorded which). This receptor was identified in a middle-aged woman who had been exposed to COVID-19. The rearrangement links TRBV5-1 to TRBJ1-1; tentative D call: TRBD1 (5 bases). DNA of the CDR3: TGCGCCAGCAGCTTTCGGGCTGGACTTGGGTCGGGGGGATTCCCCACTGAAGCTTTCTTT. Translated, it gives CASSFRAGLGSGGFPTEAFF. Complete variable domain (other parts from reference TRBV5-1 and TRBJ1-1): KAGVTQTPRYLIKTRGQQVTLSCSPISGHRSVSWYQQTPGQGLQFLFEYFSETQRNKGNFPGRFSGRQFSNSRSEMNVSTLELGDSALYLCASSFRAGLGSGGFPTEAFFGQGTRLTVV.